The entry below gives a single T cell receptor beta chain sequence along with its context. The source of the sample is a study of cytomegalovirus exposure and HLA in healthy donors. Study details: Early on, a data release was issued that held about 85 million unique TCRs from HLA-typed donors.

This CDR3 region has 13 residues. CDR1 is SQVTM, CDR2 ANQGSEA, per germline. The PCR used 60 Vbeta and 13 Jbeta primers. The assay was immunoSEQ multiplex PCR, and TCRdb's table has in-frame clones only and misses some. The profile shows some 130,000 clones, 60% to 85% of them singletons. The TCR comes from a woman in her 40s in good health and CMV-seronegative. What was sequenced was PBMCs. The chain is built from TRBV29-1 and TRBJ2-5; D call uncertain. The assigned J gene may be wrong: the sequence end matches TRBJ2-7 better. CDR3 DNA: TGCAGCGTTGCTGGAGAAATAGACCACGAGCAGTACTTC. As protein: CSVAGEIDHEQYF.